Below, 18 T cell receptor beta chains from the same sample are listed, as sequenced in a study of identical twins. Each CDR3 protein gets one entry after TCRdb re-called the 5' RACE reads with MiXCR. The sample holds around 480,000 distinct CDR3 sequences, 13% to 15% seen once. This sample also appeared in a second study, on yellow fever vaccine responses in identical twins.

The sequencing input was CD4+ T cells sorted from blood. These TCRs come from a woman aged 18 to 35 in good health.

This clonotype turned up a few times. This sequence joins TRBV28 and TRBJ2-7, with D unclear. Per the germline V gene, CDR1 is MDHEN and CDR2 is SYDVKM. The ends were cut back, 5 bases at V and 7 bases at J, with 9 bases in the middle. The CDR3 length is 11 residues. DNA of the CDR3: TGTGCCAGCAGTCAAGCTTGGGAGCAGTACTTC. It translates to CASSQAWEQYF. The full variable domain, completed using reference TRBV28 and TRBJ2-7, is DVKVTQSSRYLVKRTGEKVFLECVQDMDHENMFWYRQDPGLGLRLIYFSYDVKMKEKGDIPEGYSVSREKKERFSLILESASTNQTSMYLCASSQAWEQYFGPGTRLTVT.

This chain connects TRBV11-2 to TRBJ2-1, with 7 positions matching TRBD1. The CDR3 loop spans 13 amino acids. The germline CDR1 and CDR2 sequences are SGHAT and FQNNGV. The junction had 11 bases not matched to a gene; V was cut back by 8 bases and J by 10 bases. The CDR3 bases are TGTGCCAGCGGCCACAGGGGAAAGTCGGAGCAGTTCTTC. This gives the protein CASGHRGKSEQFF.

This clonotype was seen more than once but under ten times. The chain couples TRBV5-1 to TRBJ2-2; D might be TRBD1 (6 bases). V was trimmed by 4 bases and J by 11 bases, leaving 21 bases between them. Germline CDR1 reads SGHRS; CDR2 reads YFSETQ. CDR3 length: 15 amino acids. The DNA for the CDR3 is TGCGCCAGCAGCCACGGACAGCTTACTGTGGCAGAGCTGTTTTTT. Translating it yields CASSHGQLTVAELFF.

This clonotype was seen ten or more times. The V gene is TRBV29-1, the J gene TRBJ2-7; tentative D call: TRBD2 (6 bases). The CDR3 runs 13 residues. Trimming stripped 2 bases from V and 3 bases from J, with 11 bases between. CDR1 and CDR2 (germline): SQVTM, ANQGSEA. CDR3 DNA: TGCAGCGTTGAAAAGGAGGGGAACTACGAGCAGTACTTC. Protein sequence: CSVEKEGNYEQYF.

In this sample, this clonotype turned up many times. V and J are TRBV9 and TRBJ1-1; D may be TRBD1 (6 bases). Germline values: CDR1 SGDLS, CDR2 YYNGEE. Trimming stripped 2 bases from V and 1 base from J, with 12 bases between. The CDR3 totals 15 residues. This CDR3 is CASSVGGHSNTEAFF. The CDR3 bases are TGTGCCAGCAGCGTTGGGGGACACTCGAACACTGAAGCTTTCTTT.

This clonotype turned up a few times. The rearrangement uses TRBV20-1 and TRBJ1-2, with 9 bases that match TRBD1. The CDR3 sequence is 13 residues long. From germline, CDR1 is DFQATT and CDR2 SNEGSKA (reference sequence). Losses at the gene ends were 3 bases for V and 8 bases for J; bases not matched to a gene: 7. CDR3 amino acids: CSARDRGSTGYTF. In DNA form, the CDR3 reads TGCAGTGCTAGGGACAGGGGCTCCACCGGCTACACCTTC.

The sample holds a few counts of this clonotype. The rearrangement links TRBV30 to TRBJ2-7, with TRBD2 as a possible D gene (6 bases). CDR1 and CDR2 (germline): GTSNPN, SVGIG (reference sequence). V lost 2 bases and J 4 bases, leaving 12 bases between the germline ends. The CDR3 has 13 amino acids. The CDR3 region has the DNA TGTGCCTGGAGTACAGGAGGGAGGTACGAGCAGTACTTC. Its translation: CAWSTGGRYEQYF. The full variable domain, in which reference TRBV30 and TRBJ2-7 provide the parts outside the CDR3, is SQTIHQWPATLVQPVGSPLSLECTVEGTSNPNLYWYRQAAGRGLQLLFYSVGIGQISSEVPQNLSASRPQDRQFILSSKKLLLSDSGFYLCAWSTGGRYEQYFGPGTRLTVT.

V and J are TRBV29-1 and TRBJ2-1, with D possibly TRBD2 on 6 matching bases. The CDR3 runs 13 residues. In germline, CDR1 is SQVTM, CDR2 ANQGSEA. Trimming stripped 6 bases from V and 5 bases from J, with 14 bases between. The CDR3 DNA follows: TGCAGCGTCCGACGGGGGTCCCACAATGAGCAGTTCTTC. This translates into CSVRRGSHNEQFF.

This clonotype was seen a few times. CDR3 coding DNA: TGTGCCAGCAGTTATGTTGGGACAGGGGAAGGGCTGCAGTATTTT. The encoded protein is CASSYVGTGEGLQYF. This chain links TRBV6-5 with TRBJ2-3; 10 bases line up with TRBD1. The V and J ends lost 3 bases and 11 bases, in that order; junction bases with no gene match: 11. Germline lookup yields CDR1 MNHEY and CDR2 SVGAGI. This CDR3 is built from 15 residues.

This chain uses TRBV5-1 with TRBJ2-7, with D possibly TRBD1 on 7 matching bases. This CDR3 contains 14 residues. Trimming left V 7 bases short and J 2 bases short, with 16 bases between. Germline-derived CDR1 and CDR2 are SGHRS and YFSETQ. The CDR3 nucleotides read TGCGCCAGCGGAGGGGGACAGAATCCCTACGAGCAGTACTTC. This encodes CASGGGQNPYEQYF.

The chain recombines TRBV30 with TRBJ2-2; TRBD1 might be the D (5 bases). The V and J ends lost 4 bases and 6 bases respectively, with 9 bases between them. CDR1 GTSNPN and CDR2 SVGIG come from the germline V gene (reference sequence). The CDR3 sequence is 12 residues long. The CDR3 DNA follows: TGTGCCTGGAATGAAGGGGCCGGGGAGCTGTTTTTT. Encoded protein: CAWNEGAGELFF. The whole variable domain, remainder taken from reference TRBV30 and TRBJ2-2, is SQTIHQWPATLVQPVGSPLSLECTVEGTSNPNLYWYRQAAGRGLQLLFYSVGIGQISSEVPQNLSASRPQDRQFILSSKKLLLSDSGFYLCAWNEGAGELFFGEGSRLTVL.

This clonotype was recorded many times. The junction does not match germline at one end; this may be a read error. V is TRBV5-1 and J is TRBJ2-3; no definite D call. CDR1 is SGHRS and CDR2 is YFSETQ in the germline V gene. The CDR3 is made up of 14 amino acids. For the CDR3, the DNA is TGTGCCAGCAGTTTGGGCCATAACACAGATACGCAGTATTTT. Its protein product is CASSLGHNTDTQYF. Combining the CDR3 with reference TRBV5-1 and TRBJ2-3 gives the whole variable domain KAGVTQTPRYLIKTRGQQVTLSCSPISGHRSVSWYQQTPGQGLQFLFEYFSETQRNKGNFPGRFSGRQFSNSRSEMNVSTLELGDSALYLCASSLGHNTDTQYFGPGTRLTVL.

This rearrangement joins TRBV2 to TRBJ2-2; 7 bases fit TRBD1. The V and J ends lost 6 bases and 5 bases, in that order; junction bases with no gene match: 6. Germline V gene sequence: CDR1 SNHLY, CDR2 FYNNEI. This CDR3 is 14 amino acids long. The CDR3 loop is CASRTGTETGELFF. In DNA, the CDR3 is TGTGCCAGCAGAACCGGGACAGAGACCGGGGAGCTGTTTTTT.

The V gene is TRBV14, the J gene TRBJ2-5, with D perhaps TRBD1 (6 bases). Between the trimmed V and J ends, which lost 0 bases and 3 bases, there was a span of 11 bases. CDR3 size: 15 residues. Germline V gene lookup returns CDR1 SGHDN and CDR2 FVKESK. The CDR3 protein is CASSQEHDRKETQYF. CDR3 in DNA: TGTGCCAGCAGCCAAGAGCATGACAGGAAAGAGACCCAGTACTTC. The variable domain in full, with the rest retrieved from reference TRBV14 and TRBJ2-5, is EAGVTQFPSHSVIEKGQTVTLRCDPISGHDNLYWYRRVMGKEIKFLLHFVKESKQDESGMPNNRFLAERTGGTYSTLKVQPAELEDSGVYFCASSQEHDRKETQYFGPGTRLLVL.

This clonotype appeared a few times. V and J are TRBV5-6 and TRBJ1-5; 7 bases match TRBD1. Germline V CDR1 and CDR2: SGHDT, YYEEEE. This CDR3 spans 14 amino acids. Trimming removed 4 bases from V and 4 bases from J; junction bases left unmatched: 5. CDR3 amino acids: CASSVGQLNQPQHF. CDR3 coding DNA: TGTGCCAGCAGCGTGGGACAGTTGAATCAGCCCCAGCATTTT.

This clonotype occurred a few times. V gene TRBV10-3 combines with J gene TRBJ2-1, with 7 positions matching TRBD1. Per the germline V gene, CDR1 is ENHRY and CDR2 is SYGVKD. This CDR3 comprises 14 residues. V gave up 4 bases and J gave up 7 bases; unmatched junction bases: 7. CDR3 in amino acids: CAISAGQPGNEQFF. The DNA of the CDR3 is TGTGCCATCAGTGCGGGACAGCCTGGGAATGAGCAGTTCTTC.

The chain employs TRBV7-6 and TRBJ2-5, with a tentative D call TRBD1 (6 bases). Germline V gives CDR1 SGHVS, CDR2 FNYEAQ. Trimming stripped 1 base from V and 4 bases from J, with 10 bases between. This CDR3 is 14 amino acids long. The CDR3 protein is CASSLVPRGETQYF. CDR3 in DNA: TGTGCCAGCAGCTTAGTTCCCAGGGGAGAGACCCAGTACTTC.

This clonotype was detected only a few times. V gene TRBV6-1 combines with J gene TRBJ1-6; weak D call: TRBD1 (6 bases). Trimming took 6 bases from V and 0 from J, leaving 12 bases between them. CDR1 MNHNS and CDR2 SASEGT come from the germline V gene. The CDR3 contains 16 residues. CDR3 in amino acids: CASRRTGSSYNSPLHF. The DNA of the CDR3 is TGTGCCAGCAGACGCACAGGGAGCTCCTATAATTCACCCCTCCACTTT.